A single sample gave rise to the 15 T cell receptor beta chains below, sequenced in a study of shared clonotypes between healthy human individuals. The table came from immunoSEQ multiplex PCR; TCRdb's copy has only in-frame clones and leaves some out. The table has roughly 2,300,000 clones, around 93% seen once. Sequenced: naive CD4+ T cells from PBMCs. As for subset: CD45RA+ positively selected. The receptors were sampled from a man younger than 30 in good health. Some clones in this sample may be carry-over from other donors' samples.

Points on this clone: Other DNA sequences of this sample code for an identical CDR3. This chain joins TRBV27 and TRBJ1-5; D unclear. V dropped 2 bases and J dropped 0 bases, with 8 bases sitting between them. Germline CDR1 MNHEY, CDR2 SMNVEV (reference sequence). This CDR3 spans 15 amino acids. The CDR3 loop is CASSLRGYSNQPQHF. CDR3 coding DNA: TGTGCCAGCAGTTTACGGGGTTATAGCAATCAGCCCCAGCATTTT.

This rearrangement joins TRBV10-3 to TRBJ2-5, with a weak D call TRBD2 (6 bases). The CDR3 extends over 18 amino acids. V lost 3 bases and J lost 4, with 24 bases in between. Germline V gene lookup returns CDR1 ENHRY and CDR2 SYGVKD. CDR3 sequence (DNA): TGTGCCATCAGTGATTCGAGTCCGGGGCGCGTGGGGGGAGAGACCCAGTACTTC. It encodes CAISDSSPGRVGGETQYF.

Points on this clone: The sample contains more than one DNA sequence encoding this CDR3. The DNA of the CDR3 is TGTGCCAGCAGTTACGGGCAGGGGGACTATGGCTACACCTTC. It translates to CASSYGQGDYGYTF. The chain is built from TRBV6-5 and TRBJ1-2, with TRBD1 matching 7 bases. From germline, CDR1 is MNHEY and CDR2 SVGAGI. This CDR3 has 14 residues. V gave up 2 bases and J gave up 3 bases; unmatched junction bases: 3.

The CDR3 DNA reads as TGCAGCGTTGACGGGACTAGCAGTCAAGAGACCCAGTACTTC. This gives the protein CSVDGTSSQETQYF. The V gene is TRBV29-1, the J gene TRBJ2-5; TRBD2 matches at 9 bases. The CDR3 spans 14 residues. Germline CDR1 SQVTM, CDR2 ANQGSEA. The junction had 4 bases not matched to a gene; V was cut back by 3 bases and J by 2 bases.

The chain is built from TRBV6-1 and TRBJ2-3; TRBD1 matches 7 bases. CDR3 length: 13 residues. V trimming: 5 bases; J trimming: 5 bases; junction bases outside the gene matches: 4. Germline V CDR1 and CDR2: MNHNS, SASEGT. CDR3 loop: CASSINRGDTQYF. The CDR3 bases are TGTGCCAGCAGTATAAACAGGGGAGATACGCAGTATTTT.

This clone was seen only a few times. The gene calls are TRBV19 and TRBJ1-3; D unclear. Trimming cost V 3 bases and J 2 bases, with 8 bases left between them. The germline V gene encodes CDR1 LNHDA and CDR2 SQIVND (reference sequence). The CDR3 length is 14 residues. The CDR3 is CASSMKGTGNTIYF. The DNA for the CDR3 is TGTGCCAGTAGTATGAAGGGTACTGGAAACACCATATATTTT.

For this clone: Distinct nucleotide sequences in the sample also encode this CDR3. CDR3 in amino acids: CASSLGGYNEQFF. The CDR3 bases are TGTGCCAGCAGTTTAGGCGGGTACAATGAGCAGTTCTTC. This chain joins TRBV28 and TRBJ2-1; D might be TRBD2 (5 bases). The CDR3 sequence is 13 residues long. Trimming removed 2 bases from V and 4 bases from J, with 6 bases in between. Germline CDR1 reads MDHEN; CDR2 reads SYDVKM.

The chain combines TRBV7-3 with TRBJ2-3; D perhaps matches TRBD1 (8 bases). CDR3 size: 17 residues. V lost 5 bases to trimming and J lost 4 bases, with 22 bases between them. The germline V gene has CDR1 SGHTA and CDR2 FQGTGA. The DNA of the CDR3 is TGTGCCAGCAGCCAGGGGGCCCGCGGGGGCCGCGCAGATACGCAGTATTTT. Translation gives CASSQGARGGRADTQYF.

The V and J genes are TRBV28 and TRBJ1-4, with 12 bases aligning to TRBD1. Germline CDR1 MDHEN, CDR2 SYDVKM. CDR3 length: 16 amino acids. With 5 bases clipped from V and 8 bases from J, the junction kept 9 bases outside the gene matches. The CDR3 sequence is CASSVPGQGAREKLFF. The CDR3 DNA follows: TGTGCCAGCAGTGTCCCGGGACAGGGGGCAAGAGAAAAACTGTTTTTT.

The chain couples TRBV5-1 to TRBJ2-7; D is perhaps TRBD1 (6 bases). This CDR3 has 14 residues. Trimming took 2 bases from V and 3 from J, leaving 12 bases between them. The germline V gene has CDR1 SGHRS and CDR2 YFSETQ. CDR3 sequence: CASSFGDRNYEQYF. The CDR3 DNA is TGCGCCAGCAGCTTCGGCGACAGGAACTACGAGCAGTACTTC.

This chain joins TRBV2 and TRBJ2-1; D is unclear. Trimming pared 4 bases from V and 10 bases from J, leaving 17 bases between. Germline CDR1 SNHLY, CDR2 FYNNEI. There are 14 residues in the CDR3. Here the CDR3 reads CASSARPPLREQFF. The CDR3 bases are TGTGCCAGCAGTGCCCGGCCCCCCCTGAGGGAGCAGTTCTTC.

In regard to this clone: In this CDR3 the conserved last residue, phenylalanine or tryptophan, is missing, so a read error is likely. It is unclear where the CDR3 begins or ends on the DNA, so no DNA is shown, and the CDR3 is as TCRdb lists it. This sequence joins TRBV6-6 and TRBJ1-1; the tabulated D call, TRBD1, remains unverified against the DNA. In germline, CDR1 is MNHNY, CDR2 SVGAGI (reference sequence). The CDR3 has 13 amino acids, counting both end residues. CDR3 region: CASSYSRDGEQGS.

The sample holds one count of this clone. The gene calls are TRBV11-2 and TRBJ2-1, with D uncertain. CDR3 length: 13 residues. V lost 1 base and J lost 13, with 14 bases in between. Germline V lookup: CDR1 SGHAT, CDR2 FQNNGV. The CDR3 region is CASSLVMLVGQFF. DNA for the CDR3: TGTGCCAGCAGCTTAGTCATGTTGGTTGGACAGTTCTTC.

This sequence joins TRBV6-5 and TRBJ1-2, with D unresolved. The CDR3 spans 13 residues. Germline V CDR1 and CDR2: MNHEY, SVGAGI. Trimming pared 9 bases from V and 3 bases from J, leaving 14 bases between. The chain's CDR3 is CASTPGRDYGYTF. In nucleotides, the CDR3 is TGTGCCAGTACTCCGGGAAGAGACTATGGCTACACCTTC.

This chain connects TRBV28 to TRBJ1-1, with TRBD1 identical over 9 bases. The CDR3 runs to 15 residues. V shed 6 bases, J shed 5 bases, and the junction held 10 bases outside the gene matches. CDR1 MDHEN and CDR2 SYDVKM come from the germline V gene. Written as DNA, the CDR3 is TGTGCCAGCAGGGGGGGACAGGGTATTGGTACTGAAGCTTTCTTT. Protein: CASRGGQGIGTEAFF.